A selection of T cell receptor beta chains follows, all from one sample in a study of blood T cells in healthy people across ages. MiXCR was run by TCRdb on the 5' RACE reads, yielding one entry per CDR3 protein. There are roughly 1.9 million distinct CDR3 sequences in the sample; 30% to 40% occur only once, and about 21% lies in the top ten. The sequenced sample consisted of blood. Receptors were obtained from a human donor in good health. Both conserved end residues are part of each CDR3.

TRBJ2-3 | TRBV7-6 | CASSSLLPLGDTQYF
TRBJ1-2 | TRBV13 | CASSLEGVPGYGYTF
TRBJ2-7 | TRBV24-1 | CATSDSDRAHEQYF
TRBJ1-6 | TRBV5-8 | CASRPDSSPLHF
TRBJ2-3 | TRBV20-1 | CSARAGVSRIHTQYF
TRBJ2-7 | TRBV6-6 | CASRRGTGYNEQYF
TRBJ2-5 | TRBV6-6 | CASTKDWVEETQYF
NA | TRBV29-1 | CSVEGGGRGETQYF
TRBJ2-7 | TRBV7-2 | CASSLGAGGYDEQYF
TRBJ1-2 | TRBV25-1 | CASSEYFDPDRAGYTF
TRBJ2-5 | TRBV29-1 | CSVRDRDGRETQYF
TRBJ1-2 | TRBV7-2 | CASSLRAGGSNYGYTF
TRBJ1-5 | TRBV7-9 | CASSTGTGVGQPQHF
TRBJ2-7 | TRBV6-2/TRBV6-3 | CASSYLPGQGSYEQYF
TRBJ2-3 | TRBV24-1 | CATSDGTARQYF
TRBJ1-6 | TRBV6-2/TRBV6-3 | CASMFRPNNSPLHF
TRBJ2-1 | TRBV20-1 | CSARHYGLAGPYNEQFF
TRBJ2-3 | TRBV20-1 | CSAPDAGLAGGPGSTQYF
TRBJ2-4 | TRBV5-1 | CASSLMTRGDIQYF
TRBJ1-4 | TRBV12-3/TRBV12-4 | CASSLGDGVRDEKLFF
TRBJ2-1 | TRBV9 | CASSVLQGPWNEQFF
TRBJ2-1 | TRBV24-1 | CATSYTAGGRTYNEQFF
TRBJ1-1 | TRBV4-3 | CASSQDGQGETEAFF
TRBJ1-1 | TRBV7-9 | CASWGETEAFF
TRBJ1-1 | TRBV20-1 | CSALWTAPAGTEAFF
TRBJ2-1 | TRBV5-1 | CASSLRDRNLNEQFF
TRBJ2-1 | TRBV7-2 | CASSFDRGLSRAFF
TRBJ2-5 | TRBV12-3/TRBV12-4 | CASSTQGHVGETQYF
TRBJ2-5 | TRBV2 | CASRQGTGTETQYF
TRBJ2-3 | TRBV20-1 | CSVTGGADTQYF
TRBJ2-4 | TRBV3-1 | CASSQGLDIQYF
TRBJ2-1 | TRBV19 | CASSIGTSGSYNEQFF
TRBJ1-2 | TRBV9 | CASSVDWKPRGYTF
TRBJ2-5 | TRBV12-3/TRBV12-4 | CASSIDRVRQYF
TRBJ1-6 | TRBV7-2 | CASSPNGGPNSPLHF
TRBJ2-1 | TRBV7-2 | CASKEMTAYNEQFF
TRBJ1-1 | TRBV4-2 | CASSGYSGKRGTEAFF
TRBJ2-4 | TRBV7-9 | CASSLFGDRAKNIQYF
TRBJ1-1 | TRBV7-9 | CASRGDNTEAFF
TRBJ2-7 | TRBV7-9 | CASSPSRRYEQYF
TRBJ1-2 | TRBV4-2 | CASSQEENRGHYGYTF
TRBJ1-1 | TRBV11-2 | CASSLEGWTEMNTEAFF
TRBJ2-3 | TRBV9 | CASSVDPVDTQYF
TRBJ2-7 | TRBV6-1 | CASSEGPGQGTYEQYF
TRBJ1-2 | TRBV29-1 | CSVEGGELYGYTF
TRBJ2-4 | TRBV13 | CASSSPPVRDIQYF